This TCR beta chain was sequenced for a study of liver allograft versus peripheral blood T cells. Study-level background: Recipients' peripheral blood T cell receptor repertoires were compared with those in transplanted livers.

Study findings and constraints: T cell receptor repertoires inside liver allografts reportedly differed from those in peripheral blood.

TCRdb independently ran MiXCR on the reads; one entry per CDR3 protein. This sample has approximately 7,300 distinct CDR3 sequences, with approximately 19% found just once. This clonotype showed up just a few times. Antigen specificity is unknown. This TCR derives from a human patient who had a liver transplant. Among the T cells, some may be from the graft donor.

CDR3 sequence: CASCGRNQPQHF. The CDR3 nucleotides are TGTGCCAGCTGCGGACGGAATCAGCCCCAGCATTTT. The V and J genes are TRBV6-2 or TRBV6-3 and TRBJ1-5, with D uncertain. The CDR3 is 12 amino acids. Deletions cut 8 bases from V and 4 bases from J, with 9 bases between. Germline V gives CDR1 MNHEY, CDR2 SVGEGT.